The clone carrying this TCR beta chain was found many times. The antigen is undetermined. This specimen belongs to a study of spatial heterogeneity in lung cancer. Study-wide points: Whereas they appeared in blood less at follow-up, ubiquitous expanded tumor TCRs appeared there more at resection.

This CDR3 contains 11 residues. Trimming cost V 1 base and J 10 bases, with 5 bases left between them. Germline CDR1 SNHLY, CDR2 FYNNEI. Time point denoted: sample taken at primary tumor resection. TCRdb independently ran MiXCR on the 5' RACE reads; one entry per CDR3 protein. The table lists roughly 11,000 distinct CDR3 sequences, more than 3.5% of them singletons. The starting material was PBMCs, obtained at surgery. The chain recombines TRBV2 with TRBJ2-1; D gene ambiguous. The TCR sequence derives from a female donor with early-stage non-small cell lung cancer. The CDR3 is CASSEGVEQFF. The CDR3 region has the DNA TGTGCCAGCAGTGAAGGGGTAGAGCAGTTCTTC. The full variable domain, in which reference TRBV2 and TRBJ2-1 provide the parts outside the CDR3, is EPEVTQTPSHQVTQMGQEVILRCVPISNHLYFYWYRQILGQKVEFLVSFYNNEISEKSEIFDDQFSVERPDGSNFTLKIRSTKLEDSAMYFCASSEGVEQFFGPGTRLTVL.